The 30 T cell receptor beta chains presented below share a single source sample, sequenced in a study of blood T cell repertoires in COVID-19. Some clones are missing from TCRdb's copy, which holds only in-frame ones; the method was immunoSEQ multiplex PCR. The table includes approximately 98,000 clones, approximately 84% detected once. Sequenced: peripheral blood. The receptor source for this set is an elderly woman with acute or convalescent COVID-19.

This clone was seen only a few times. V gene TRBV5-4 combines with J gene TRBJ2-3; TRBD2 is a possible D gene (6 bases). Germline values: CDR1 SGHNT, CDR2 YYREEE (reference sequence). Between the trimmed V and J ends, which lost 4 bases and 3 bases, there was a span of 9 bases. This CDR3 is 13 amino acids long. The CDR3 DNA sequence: TGTGCCAGCAGCGTCGCGGGGACAGATACGCAGTATTTT. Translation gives CASSVAGTDTQYF.

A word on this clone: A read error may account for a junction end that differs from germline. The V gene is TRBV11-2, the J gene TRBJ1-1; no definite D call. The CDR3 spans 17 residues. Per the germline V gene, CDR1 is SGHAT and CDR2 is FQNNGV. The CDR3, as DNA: TGTGCCAGCAGCCTAGATCCCCTTACGGTATATAATATTGAAGCTTTCTTT. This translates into CASSLDPLTVYNIEAFF.

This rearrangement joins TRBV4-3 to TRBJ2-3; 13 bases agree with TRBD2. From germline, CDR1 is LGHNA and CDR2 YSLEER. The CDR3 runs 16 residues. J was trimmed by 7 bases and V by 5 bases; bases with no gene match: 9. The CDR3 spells CASSETSGGPLYTQYF. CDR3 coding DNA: TGCGCCAGCAGCGAGACTAGCGGGGGGCCATTATATACGCAGTATTTT.

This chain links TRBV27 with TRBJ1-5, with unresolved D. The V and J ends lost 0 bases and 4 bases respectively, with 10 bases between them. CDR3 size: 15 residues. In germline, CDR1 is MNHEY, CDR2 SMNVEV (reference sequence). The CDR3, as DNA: TGTGCCAGCAGTTTATCTATGGAGAGAAATCAGCCCCAGCATTTT. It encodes CASSLSMERNQPQHF.

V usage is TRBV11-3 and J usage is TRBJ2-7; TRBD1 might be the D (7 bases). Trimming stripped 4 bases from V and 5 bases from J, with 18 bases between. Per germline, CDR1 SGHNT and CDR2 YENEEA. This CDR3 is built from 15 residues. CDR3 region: CASSSGAGQDHEQYF. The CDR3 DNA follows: TGTGCCAGCAGCTCGGGAGCTGGACAGGACCACGAGCAGTACTTC.

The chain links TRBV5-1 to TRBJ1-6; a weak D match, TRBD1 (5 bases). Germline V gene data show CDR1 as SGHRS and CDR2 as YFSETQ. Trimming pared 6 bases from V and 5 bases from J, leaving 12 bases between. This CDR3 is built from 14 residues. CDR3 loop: CASTAGGHNSPLHF. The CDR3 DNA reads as TGCGCCAGCACCGCCGGGGGTCATAATTCACCCCTCCACTTT.

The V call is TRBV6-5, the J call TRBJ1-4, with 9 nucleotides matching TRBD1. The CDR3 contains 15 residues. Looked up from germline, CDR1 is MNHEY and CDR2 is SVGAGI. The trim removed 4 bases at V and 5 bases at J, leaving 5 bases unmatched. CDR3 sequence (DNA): TGTGCCAGCAGTTGGGACAGGGCAAGCAATGAAAAACTGTTTTTT. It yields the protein CASSWDRASNEKLFF.

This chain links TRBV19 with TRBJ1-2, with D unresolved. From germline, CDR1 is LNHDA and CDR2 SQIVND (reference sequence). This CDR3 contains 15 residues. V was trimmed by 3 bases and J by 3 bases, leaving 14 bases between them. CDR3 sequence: CASSISRVADYGYTF. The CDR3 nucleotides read TGTGCCAGTAGTATCTCCCGGGTAGCGGACTATGGCTACACCTTC.

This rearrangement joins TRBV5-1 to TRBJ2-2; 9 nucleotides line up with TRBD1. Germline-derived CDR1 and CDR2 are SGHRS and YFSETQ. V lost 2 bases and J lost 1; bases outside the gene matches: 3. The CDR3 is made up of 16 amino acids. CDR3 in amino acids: CASSLGTGKNTGELFF. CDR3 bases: TGCGCCAGCAGCTTAGGGACAGGGAAGAACACCGGGGAGCTGTTTTTT.

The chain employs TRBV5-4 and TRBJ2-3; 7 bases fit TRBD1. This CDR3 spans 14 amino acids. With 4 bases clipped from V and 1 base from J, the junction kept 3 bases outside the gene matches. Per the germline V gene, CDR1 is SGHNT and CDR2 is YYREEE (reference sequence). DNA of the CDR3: TGTGCCAGCAGCCACGGACAGGGCACAGATACGCAGTATTTT. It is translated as CASSHGQGTDTQYF. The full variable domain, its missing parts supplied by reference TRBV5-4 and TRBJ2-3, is ETGVTQSPTHLIKTRGQQVTLRCSSQSGHNTVSWYQQALGQGPQFIFQYYREEENGRGNFPPRFSGLQFPNYSSELNVNALELDDSALYLCASSHGQGTDTQYFGPGTRLTVL.

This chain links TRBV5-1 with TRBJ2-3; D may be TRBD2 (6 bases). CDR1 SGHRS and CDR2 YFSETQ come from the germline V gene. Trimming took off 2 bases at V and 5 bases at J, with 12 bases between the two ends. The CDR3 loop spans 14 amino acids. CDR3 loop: CASSFSGELDTQYF. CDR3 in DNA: TGCGCCAGCAGCTTTAGCGGCGAGTTAGATACGCAGTATTTT. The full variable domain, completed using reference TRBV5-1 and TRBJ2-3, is KAGVTQTPRYLIKTRGQQVTLSCSPISGHRSVSWYQQTPGQGLQFLFEYFSETQRNKGNFPGRFSGRQFSNSRSEMNVSTLELGDSALYLCASSFSGELDTQYFGPGTRLTVL.

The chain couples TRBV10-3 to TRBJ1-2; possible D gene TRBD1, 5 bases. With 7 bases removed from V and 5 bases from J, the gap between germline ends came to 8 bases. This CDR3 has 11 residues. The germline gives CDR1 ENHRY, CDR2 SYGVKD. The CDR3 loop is CAINGAYGYTF. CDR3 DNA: TGTGCCATCAATGGGGCATATGGCTACACCTTC.

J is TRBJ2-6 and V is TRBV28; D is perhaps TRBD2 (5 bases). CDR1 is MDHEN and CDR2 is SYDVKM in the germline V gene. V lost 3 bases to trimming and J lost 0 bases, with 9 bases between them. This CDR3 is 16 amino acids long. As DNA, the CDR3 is TGTGCCAGCAGTTTTACGGGAAGCTCTGGGGCCAACGTCCTGACTTTC. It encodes CASSFTGSSGANVLTF.

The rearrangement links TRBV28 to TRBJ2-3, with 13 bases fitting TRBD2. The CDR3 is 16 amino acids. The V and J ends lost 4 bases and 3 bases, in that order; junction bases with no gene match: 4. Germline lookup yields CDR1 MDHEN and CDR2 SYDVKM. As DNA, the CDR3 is TGTGCCAGCAGTTCACTAGCGGGGGGGCCTACAGATACGCAGTATTTT. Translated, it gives CASSSLAGGPTDTQYF.

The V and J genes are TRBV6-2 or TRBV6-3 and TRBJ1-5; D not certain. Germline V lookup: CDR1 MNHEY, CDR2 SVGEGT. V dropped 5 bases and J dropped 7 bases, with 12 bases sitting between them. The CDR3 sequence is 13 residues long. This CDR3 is CASSQEGKQPQHF. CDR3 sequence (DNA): TGTGCCAGCAGTCAGGAGGGAAAACAGCCCCAGCATTTT.

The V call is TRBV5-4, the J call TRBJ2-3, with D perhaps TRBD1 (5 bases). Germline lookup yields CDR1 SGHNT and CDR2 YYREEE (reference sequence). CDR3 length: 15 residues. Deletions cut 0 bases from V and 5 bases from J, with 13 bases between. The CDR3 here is CASSLGQGARDTQYF. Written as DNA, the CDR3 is TGTGCCAGCAGCTTGGGCCAGGGTGCGAGAGATACGCAGTATTTT.

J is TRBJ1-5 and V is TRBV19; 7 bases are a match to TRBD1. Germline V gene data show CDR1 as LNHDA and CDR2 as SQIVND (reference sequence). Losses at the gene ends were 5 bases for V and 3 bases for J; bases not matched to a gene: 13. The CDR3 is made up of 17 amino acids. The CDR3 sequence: CASSFLPGQSSNQPQHF. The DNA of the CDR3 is TGTGCCAGTAGTTTTCTTCCGGGACAGAGTTCCAATCAGCCCCAGCATTTT.

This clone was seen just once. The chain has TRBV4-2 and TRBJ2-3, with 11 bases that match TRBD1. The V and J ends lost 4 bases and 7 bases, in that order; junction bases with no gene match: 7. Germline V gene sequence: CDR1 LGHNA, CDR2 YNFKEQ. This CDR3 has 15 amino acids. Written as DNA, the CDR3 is TGTGCCAGCAGCCCGGGGGACAGGGGGGTCCATACGCAGTATTTT. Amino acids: CASSPGDRGVHTQYF.

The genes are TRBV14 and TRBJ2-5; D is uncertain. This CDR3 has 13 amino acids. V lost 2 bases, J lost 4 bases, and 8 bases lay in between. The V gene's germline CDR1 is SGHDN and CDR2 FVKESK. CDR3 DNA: TGTGCCAGCAGCCAATATCTTCGAGAGACCCAGTACTTC. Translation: CASSQYLRETQYF.

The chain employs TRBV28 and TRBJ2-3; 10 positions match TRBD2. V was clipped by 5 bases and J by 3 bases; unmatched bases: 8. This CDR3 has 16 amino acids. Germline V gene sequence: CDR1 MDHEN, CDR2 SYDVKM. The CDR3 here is CASSPQAGGRTDTQYF. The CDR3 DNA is TGTGCCAGCAGTCCCCAAGCGGGGGGGCGGACAGATACGCAGTATTTT.

CDR3 nucleotide sequence: TGTGCCAGTAGGGTGGGACAGGGGGCCGATGAGCAGTTCTTC. Translating it yields CASRVGQGADEQFF. This rearrangement joins TRBV19 to TRBJ2-1; 12 nucleotides match TRBD1. The germline gives CDR1 LNHDA, CDR2 SQIVND (reference sequence). The CDR3 runs to 14 residues. Unmatched junction bases numbered 5, after V lost 6 bases and J lost 8 bases.

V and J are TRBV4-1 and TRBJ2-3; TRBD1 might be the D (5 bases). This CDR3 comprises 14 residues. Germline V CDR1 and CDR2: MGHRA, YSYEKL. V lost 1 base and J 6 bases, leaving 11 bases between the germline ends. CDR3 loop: CASSQGQGRDTQYF. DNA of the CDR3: TGCGCCAGCAGCCAAGGTCAGGGAAGGGATACGCAGTATTTT.

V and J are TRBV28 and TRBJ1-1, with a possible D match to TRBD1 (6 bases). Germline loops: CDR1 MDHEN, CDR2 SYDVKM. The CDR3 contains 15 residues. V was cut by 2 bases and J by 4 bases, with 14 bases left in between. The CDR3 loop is CASSLGGARGTEAFF. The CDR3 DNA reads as TGTGCCAGCAGTTTAGGGGGGGCGCGCGGCACTGAAGCTTTCTTT. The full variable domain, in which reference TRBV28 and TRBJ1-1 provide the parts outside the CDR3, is DVKVTQSSRYLVKRTGEKVFLECVQDMDHENMFWYRQDPGLGLRLIYFSYDVKMKEKGDIPEGYSVSREKKERFSLILESASTNQTSMYLCASSLGGARGTEAFFGQGTRLTVV.

The CDR3 nucleotides are TGTGCCAGCGGAGGGAACACTGAAGCTTTCTTT. It encodes CASGGNTEAFF. V gene TRBV28 combines with J gene TRBJ1-1; D gene ambiguous. The CDR3 has 11 amino acids. Trimming cost V 8 bases and J 1 base, with 5 bases left between them. CDR1 MDHEN and CDR2 SYDVKM come from the germline V gene.

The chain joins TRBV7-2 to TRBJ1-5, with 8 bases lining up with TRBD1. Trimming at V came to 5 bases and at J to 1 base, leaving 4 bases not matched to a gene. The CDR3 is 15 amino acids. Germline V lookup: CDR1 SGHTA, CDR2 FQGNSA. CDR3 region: CASSAYRGSNQPQHF. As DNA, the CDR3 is TGTGCCAGCAGCGCTTACAGGGGGAGCAATCAGCCCCAGCATTTT.

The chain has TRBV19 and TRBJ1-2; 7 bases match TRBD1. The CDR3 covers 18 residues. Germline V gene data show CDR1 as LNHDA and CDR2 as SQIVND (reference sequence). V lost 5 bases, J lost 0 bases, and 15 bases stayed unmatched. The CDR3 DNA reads TGTGCCAGTAGTTTACCTATCGGACAGGCCACTTCTAACTATGGCTACACCTTC. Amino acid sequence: CASSLPIGQATSNYGYTF.

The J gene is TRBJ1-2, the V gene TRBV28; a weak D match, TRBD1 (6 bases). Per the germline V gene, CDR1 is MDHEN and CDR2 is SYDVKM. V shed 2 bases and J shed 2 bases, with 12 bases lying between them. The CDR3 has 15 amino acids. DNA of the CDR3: TGTGCCAGCAGTTTACCAGGGGTGGGGAACTATGGCTACACCTTC. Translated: CASSLPGVGNYGYTF.

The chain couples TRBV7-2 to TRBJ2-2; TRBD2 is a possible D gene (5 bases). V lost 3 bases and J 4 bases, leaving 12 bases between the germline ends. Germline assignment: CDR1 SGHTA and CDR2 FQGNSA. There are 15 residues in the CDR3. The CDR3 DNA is TGTGCCAGCAGCTTGGGAGACTCCCGCACCGGGGAGCTGTTTTTT. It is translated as CASSLGDSRTGELFF.

The CDR3 region is CASSPPGYSYNEQFF. The CDR3 DNA reads as TGTGCCAGCAGTCCCCCGGGGTACTCCTACAATGAGCAGTTCTTC. The rearrangement links TRBV7-3 to TRBJ2-1; perhaps TRBD2 as D (5 bases). The CDR3 loop spans 15 amino acids. Looked up from germline, CDR1 is SGHTA and CDR2 is FQGTGA. Trimming removed 6 bases at V and 0 bases at J, with 12 bases between.

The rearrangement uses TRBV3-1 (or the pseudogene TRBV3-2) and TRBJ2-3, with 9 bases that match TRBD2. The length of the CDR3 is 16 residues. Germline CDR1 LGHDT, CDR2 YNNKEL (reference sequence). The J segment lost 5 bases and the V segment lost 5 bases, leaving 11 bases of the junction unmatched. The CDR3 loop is CASSTQGGGGLDTQYF. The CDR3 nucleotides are TGTGCCAGCAGCACCCAAGGCGGGGGGGGGTTAGATACGCAGTATTTT.